This is a list of T cell receptor beta chains from one sample in a study of cytomegalovirus exposure and HLA in healthy donors. Sequencing was performed with immunoSEQ multiplex PCR; in TCRdb, only in-frame clones are kept and a portion is missing. This sample has about 180,000 clones, with 85% found just once. Specimen: PBMCs. These receptors all stem from a young man in good health and CMV-seropositive. Both conserved end residues are part of each CDR3. Size is omitted from some rows. Given values are once, few, many or a class for expanded clones.

v_gene: TRBV7-7
abundance: few
CDR3aa: CASSLSLNTEAFF

v_gene: TRBV30
abundance: -
CDR3aa: CAWSLAGAETQYF

v_gene: TRBV10-3
abundance: -
CDR3aa: CAISESYAVTGKLFF

v_gene: TRBV6-5
abundance: once
CDR3aa: CASSSGTGNSYEQYF

v_gene: TRBV11-3
abundance: -
CDR3aa: CASSGDRVSYNEQFF

v_gene: TRBV5-1
abundance: -
CDR3aa: CASSLTGTSGAENIQYF

v_gene: TRBV28
abundance: -
CDR3aa: CASSPAGRYDGYTF

v_gene: TRBV7-6
abundance: -
CDR3aa: CASSLETATSGTDTQYF

v_gene: TRBV6-1
abundance: -
CDR3aa: CASSYGGTSYEQYF

v_gene: TRBV10-3
abundance: -
CDR3aa: CAISSDGAGTQYF

v_gene: TRBV27
abundance: -
CDR3aa: CASSPERPSDTQYF

v_gene: TRBV14
abundance: -
CDR3aa: CASSHDLFGAYGYTF

v_gene: TRBV29-1
abundance: once
CDR3aa: CSVERTSGGYSYEQYF

v_gene: TRBV5-1
abundance: -
CDR3aa: CASSFSGGNVGNTEAFF

v_gene: TRBV7-9
abundance: -
CDR3aa: CASSLGQGVANSPLHF

v_gene: TRBV2
abundance: -
CDR3aa: CASTGDGGYEQYF

v_gene: TRBV28
abundance: -
CDR3aa: CASTMSGGGYGYTF

v_gene: TRBV27
abundance: -
CDR3aa: CASSLSDSNQPQHF

v_gene: TRBV7-8
abundance: once
CDR3aa: CASSPYPHGTGQVYGYTF

v_gene: TRBV7-8
abundance: -
CDR3aa: CASSHPQFDGRGSETQYF

v_gene: TRBV11-2
abundance: -
CDR3aa: CASRSTTGSSYEQYF

v_gene: TRBV27
abundance: -
CDR3aa: CASSTHALTSGGGGGTDTQYF

v_gene: TRBV6-1
abundance: once
CDR3aa: CASSESLRDMTEAFF

v_gene: TRBV7-6
abundance: -
CDR3aa: CASSLGLRGVAYNEQFF

v_gene: TRBV19
abundance: -
CDR3aa: CASSTIETGGYEQYF

v_gene: TRBV28
abundance: few
CDR3aa: CASSLGGNLEGYTF

v_gene: TRBV28
abundance: -
CDR3aa: CASSTPSAGRSSDEQFF

v_gene: TRBV11-2
abundance: -
CDR3aa: CASSSLAGMTYEQYF

v_gene: TRBV5-6
abundance: once
CDR3aa: CASSWSQGQPQHF

v_gene: TRBV5-1
abundance: -
CDR3aa: CASSSTGTGVNTEAFF

v_gene: TRBV19
abundance: once
CDR3aa: CASSISGSYNEQFF

v_gene: TRBV27
abundance: -
CDR3aa: CASSFSLAGAEQYF

v_gene: TRBV30
abundance: -
CDR3aa: CAWSVQGATEQYF

v_gene: TRBV28
abundance: once
CDR3aa: CASSFRTASYGYTF

v_gene: TRBV9
abundance: once
CDR3aa: CASSDSSTDTQYF

v_gene: TRBV27
abundance: -
CDR3aa: CASSPREWANEKLFF

v_gene: TRBV29-1
abundance: -
CDR3aa: CSVGLGYGYTF

v_gene: TRBV19
abundance: -
CDR3aa: CASSIRGEGNQPQHF

v_gene: TRBV29-1
abundance: -
CDR3aa: CSVDAGGDTEAFF

v_gene: TRBV29-1
abundance: -
CDR3aa: CSVLKDRGRAFF

v_gene: TRBV30
abundance: -
CDR3aa: CAWRGGGQEQFF

v_gene: TRBV5-1
abundance: -
CDR3aa: CASSLKPLKPETQYF

v_gene: TRBV27
abundance: -
CDR3aa: CASSPRGGNTGELFF

v_gene: TRBV9
abundance: once
CDR3aa: CASSLLGEGYNEQFF